Listed here are 17 T cell receptor beta chains from one sample, sequenced in a study of T-cell reconstitution after alpha-beta-depleted transplantation in children (dated by TCRdb to the mid-2010s). The intended sense of this specimen's treatment or condition label: allogeneic hematopoietic cell transplantation with graft depleted of TCRalphabeta T cells and CD19 B cells. The library was made by PCR. The sequencer listed for this sample is Illumina HiSeq 2500. Molecular barcoding was employed in the preparation of TCR libraries, with unique molecular identifiers being used to normalize TCRbeta repertoire quantification. TCRdb redid the processing of the public reads, applying fastp at Q25 and MiXCR, and retained in-frame beta chains. Entries are consolidated by CDR3 protein sequence, retaining the most common genes and DNA. For this sample the table gives approximately 230,000 distinct CDR3 sequences, of which roughly 24% were detected only once. The leading ten clones occupy around 2.5% of the sample.

The starting material was PBMCs, obtained before TCRalphabeta/CD19-depleted stem cell transplant. The receptors here all came from a girl aged 2-10 years with Fanconi anemia, due to receive a stem cell transplant.

This clonotype came up a few times. The V call is TRBV28, the J call TRBJ2-3; possible D gene TRBD2, 5 bases. The V gene's germline CDR1 is MDHEN and CDR2 SYDVKM. V gave up 2 bases and J gave up 0 bases, with 6 bases separating them. The CDR3 contains 14 residues. The CDR3 DNA reads as TGTGCCAGCAGTTTAATAGCGAGCACAGATACGCAGTATTTT. This translates into CASSLIASTDTQYF.

This clonotype was seen ten or more times. The chain recombines TRBV5-1 with TRBJ2-5, with 9 bases fitting TRBD1. The CDR3 is made up of 15 amino acids. Unmatched junction bases numbered 9, after V lost 4 bases and J lost 5 bases. CDR1 and CDR2 from the germline V gene are SGHRS and YFSETQ. The CDR3 sequence: CASSGGHRGPETQYF. In DNA, the CDR3 is TGCGCCAGCAGCGGGGGACACAGGGGGCCTGAGACCCAGTACTTC.

This clonotype was seen ten or more times. The chain uses TRBV20-1 and TRBJ2-7; 7 bases line up with TRBD1. V was clipped by 6 bases and J by 2 bases; unmatched bases: 1. Germline CDR1 is DFQATT and CDR2 is SNEGSKA (reference sequence). This CDR3 has 11 residues. The CDR3 loop is CSADRTYEQYF. The CDR3 DNA reads as TGCAGTGCGGACAGGACCTACGAGCAGTACTTC.

V and J are TRBV6-5 and TRBJ2-1; weak D call: TRBD1 (6 bases). Germline lookup yields CDR1 MNHEY and CDR2 SVGAGI. V lost 7 bases to trimming and J lost 1 base, with 8 bases between them. CDR3 size: 13 residues. This CDR3 is CASTRGSYNEQFF. The CDR3 DNA sequence: TGTGCCAGCACAAGGGGGTCCTACAATGAGCAGTTCTTC.

This rearrangement joins TRBV27 to TRBJ2-7; 7 bases are a match to TRBD1. Trimming took 5 bases from V and 5 from J; bases not matched to a gene: 21. This CDR3 contains 18 residues. Germline assignment: CDR1 MNHEY and CDR2 SMNVEV (reference sequence). CDR3 region: CASSPTYLRQGDSDEQYF. The DNA of the CDR3 is TGTGCCAGCAGTCCGACCTACCTTCGACAGGGTGATAGCGACGAGCAGTACTTC.

At least ten counts were recorded for this clonotype. The V call is TRBV15, the J call TRBJ2-7; the D is unclear. Germline lookup yields CDR1 LNHNV and CDR2 YYDKDF (reference sequence). CDR3 length: 13 amino acids. V lost 1 base to trimming and J lost 6 bases, with 10 bases between them. The CDR3 DNA follows: TGTGCCACCAGCAGAGCAAGGGTTAGCGAGCAGTACTTC. Translation: CATSRARVSEQYF. The variable domain in full, completed from reference TRBV15 and TRBJ2-7, reads DAMVIQNPRYQVTQFGKPVTLSCSQTLNHNVMYWYQQKSSQAPKLLFHYYDKDFNNEADTPDNFQSRRPNTSFCFLDIRSPGLGDTAMYLCATSRARVSEQYFGPGTRLTVT.

This clonotype came up many times. The chain has TRBV15 and TRBJ2-2; TRBD2 agrees at 7 bases. Unmatched junction bases numbered 11, after V lost 0 bases and J lost 7 bases. In germline, CDR1 is LNHNV, CDR2 YYDKDF (reference sequence). The CDR3 contains 17 residues. The CDR3 loop reads CATSRDNVRERGGELFF. The DNA of the CDR3 is TGTGCCACCAGCAGAGATAATGTCCGGGAGCGGGGCGGGGAGCTGTTTTTT.

This rearrangement joins TRBV28 to TRBJ2-3, with D perhaps matching TRBD2 (6 bases). The V gene lost 5 bases and the J gene lost 1 base, with 16 bases spanning the gap. CDR1 MDHEN and CDR2 SYDVKM come from the germline V gene. This CDR3 has 16 residues. The CDR3 loop is CASSLIRDSGTDTQYF. The CDR3 DNA reads as TGTGCCAGCAGTCTCATACGGGACTCCGGCACAGATACGCAGTATTTT.

This clonotype was detected ten times or more. The chain carries TRBV4-2 and TRBJ2-7; the D is unclear. This CDR3 is built from 12 residues. The germline gives CDR1 LGHNA, CDR2 YNFKEQ. The germline V and J ends were trimmed by 0 bases and 4 bases, with 4 bases remaining between them. The CDR3 sequence: CASSQEGYEQYF. The CDR3 DNA follows: TGTGCCAGCAGCCAAGAAGGTTACGAGCAGTACTTC.

This rearrangement joins TRBV12-3 or TRBV12-4 to TRBJ2-7; the D gene is possibly TRBD2 (6 bases). This CDR3 has 16 amino acids. With 5 bases removed from V and 6 bases from J, the gap between germline ends came to 23 bases. CDR3 in DNA: TGTGCCAGCAGTCCCCGTACCGCGGCGGGACTGGGCGAGCAGTACTTC. Translated, it gives CASSPRTAAGLGEQYF.

This clonotype was found a few times. The genes are TRBV20-1 and TRBJ2-5; 9 bases map to TRBD2. J gave up 5 bases and V 6 bases, and 16 bases lay outside the gene matches. This CDR3 is built from 16 residues. The germline V gene encodes CDR1 DFQATT and CDR2 SNEGSKA (reference sequence). The CDR3 sequence: CSARDPRGLARETQYF. As DNA, the CDR3 is TGCAGTGCCAGGGACCCTCGTGGACTAGCGAGGGAGACCCAGTACTTC.

This clonotype was observed at least ten times. The chain employs TRBV27 and TRBJ2-1, with D perhaps TRBD1 or TRBD2 (5 bases each). The V and J ends lost 4 bases and 6 bases respectively, with 10 bases between them. The CDR3 is made up of 13 amino acids. Looked up from germline, CDR1 is MNHEY and CDR2 is SMNVEV (reference sequence). The CDR3 DNA sequence: TGTGCCAGCAGTTGGGGGTTCGGCAATGAGCAGTTCTTC. This encodes CASSWGFGNEQFF.

The chain links TRBV29-1 to TRBJ2-1, with 9 bases lining up with TRBD2. V was clipped by 7 bases and J by 3 bases; unmatched bases: 13. The germline V gene encodes CDR1 SQVTM and CDR2 ANQGSEA. CDR3 length: 16 residues. The CDR3 loop is CSALRPAGGRYNEQFF. In DNA form, the CDR3 reads TGCAGCGCCCTTCGCCCAGCGGGAGGCCGCTACAATGAGCAGTTCTTC.

The chain uses TRBV5-6 and TRBJ2-1; D may correspond to TRBD1 or TRBD2 (6 bases each). Germline V lookup: CDR1 SGHDT, CDR2 YYEEEE. V was shortened by 3 bases and J by 15 bases, with 16 bases between the two germline ends. There are 12 residues in the CDR3. The CDR3 loop is CASSSYMGGWFF. The CDR3 DNA sequence: TGTGCCAGCAGCTCGTACATGGGGGGCTGGTTCTTC. Filled out from reference TRBV5-6 and TRBJ2-1, the complete variable domain reads DAGVTQSPTHLIKTRGQQVTLRCSPKSGHDTVSWYQQALGQGPQFIFQYYEEEERQRGNFPDRFSGHQFPNYSSELNVNALLLGDSALYLCASSSYMGGWFFGPGTRLTVL.

This clonotype showed up just a few times. The chain uses TRBV12-3 or TRBV12-4 and TRBJ2-2; TRBD2 aligns across 8 bases. The CDR3 consists of 15 residues. Trimming at V came to 6 bases and at J to 6 bases, leaving 9 bases not matched to a gene. CDR3 in amino acids: CASSTGTRIPGELFF. In DNA form, the CDR3 reads TGTGCCAGCAGCACCGGGACTAGAATTCCCGGGGAGCTGTTTTTT.

This clonotype came up many times. The genes are TRBV29-1 and TRBJ2-7, with 11 bases identical to TRBD2. This CDR3 comprises 19 residues. Trimming removed 4 bases from V and 3 bases from J; junction bases left unmatched: 20. Germline CDR1 is SQVTM and CDR2 is ANQGSEA. CDR3 coding DNA: TGCAGCGTTGTGGGACAGTTGGATACTAGCGGGAGTTCCCGCTACGAGCAGTACTTC. Encoded protein: CSVVGQLDTSGSSRYEQYF.

This clonotype was seen only a few times. The genes are TRBV20-1 and TRBJ2-1, with TRBD2 matching 14 bases. Germline CDR1 reads DFQATT; CDR2 reads SNEGSKA (reference sequence). CDR3 length: 14 residues. The trim removed 1 base at V and 7 bases at J, leaving 0 bases unmatched. CDR3 sequence reads: CSARGTSGGNEQFF. The CDR3 DNA is TGCAGTGCTAGAGGGACTAGCGGGGGGAATGAGCAGTTCTTC.